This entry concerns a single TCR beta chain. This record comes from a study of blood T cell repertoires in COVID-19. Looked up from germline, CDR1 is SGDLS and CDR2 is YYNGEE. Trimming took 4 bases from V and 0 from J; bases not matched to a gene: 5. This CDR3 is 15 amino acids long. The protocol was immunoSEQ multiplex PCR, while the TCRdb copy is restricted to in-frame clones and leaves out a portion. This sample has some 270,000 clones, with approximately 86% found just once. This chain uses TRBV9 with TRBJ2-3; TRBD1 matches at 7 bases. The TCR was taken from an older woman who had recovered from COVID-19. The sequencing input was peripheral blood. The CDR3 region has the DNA TGTGCCAGCAGCCTACAGGGGCCTAGCACAGATACGCAGTATTTT. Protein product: CASSLQGPSTDTQYF.